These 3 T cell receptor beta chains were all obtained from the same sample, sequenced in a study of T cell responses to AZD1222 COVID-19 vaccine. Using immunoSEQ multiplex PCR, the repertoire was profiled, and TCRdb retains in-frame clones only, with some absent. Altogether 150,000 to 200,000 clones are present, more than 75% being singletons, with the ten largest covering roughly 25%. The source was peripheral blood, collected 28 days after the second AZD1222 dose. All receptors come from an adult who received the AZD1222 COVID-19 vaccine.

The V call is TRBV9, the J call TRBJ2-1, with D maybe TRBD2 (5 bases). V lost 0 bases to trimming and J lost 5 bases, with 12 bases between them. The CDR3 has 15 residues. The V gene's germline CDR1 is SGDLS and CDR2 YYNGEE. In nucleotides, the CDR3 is TGTGCCAGCAGCGTAGGAGCGGACTTTAACAATGAGCAGTTCTTC. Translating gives CASSVGADFNNEQFF.

CDR3 sequence (DNA): TGTGCCAGCAGCCGGACTAGCGGGACCGGGGGAGATACGCAGTATTTT. It codes for CASSRTSGTGGDTQYF. This chain connects TRBV7-6 to TRBJ2-3, with 12 nucleotides matching TRBD2. The J segment lost 5 bases and the V segment lost 5 bases, leaving 8 bases of the junction unmatched. CDR1 is SGHVS and CDR2 is FNYEAQ in the germline V gene. The CDR3 totals 16 residues.

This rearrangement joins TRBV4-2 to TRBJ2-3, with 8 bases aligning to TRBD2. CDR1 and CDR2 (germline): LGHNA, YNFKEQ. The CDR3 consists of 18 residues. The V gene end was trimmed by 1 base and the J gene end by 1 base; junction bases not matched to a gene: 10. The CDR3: CASSQVEAGVLGTDTQYF. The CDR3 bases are TGTGCCAGCAGCCAAGTTGAAGCGGGAGTTCTCGGCACAGATACGCAGTATTTT.